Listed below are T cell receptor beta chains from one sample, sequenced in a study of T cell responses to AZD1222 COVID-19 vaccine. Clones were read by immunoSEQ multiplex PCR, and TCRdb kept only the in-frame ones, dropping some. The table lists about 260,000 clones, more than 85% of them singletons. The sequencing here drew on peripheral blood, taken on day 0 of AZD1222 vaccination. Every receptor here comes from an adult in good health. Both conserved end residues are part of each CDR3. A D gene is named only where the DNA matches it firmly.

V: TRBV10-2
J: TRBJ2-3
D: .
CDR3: CASTQRLVSDTQYF

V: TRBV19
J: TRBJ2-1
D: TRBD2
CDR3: CASSIFPSGGAYNEQFF

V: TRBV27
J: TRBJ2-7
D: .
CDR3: CASSFRGFHEQYF

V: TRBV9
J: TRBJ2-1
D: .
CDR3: CASSVAVGGTEFF

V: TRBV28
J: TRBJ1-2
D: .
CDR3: CASSLEGARGYTF

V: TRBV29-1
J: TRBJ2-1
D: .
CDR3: CSSPGTYSNEQFF

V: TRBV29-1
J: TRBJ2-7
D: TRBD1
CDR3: CSVGDRDSYEQYF

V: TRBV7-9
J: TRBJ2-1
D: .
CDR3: CASSPGTRSSYNEQFF

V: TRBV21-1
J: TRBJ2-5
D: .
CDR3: CASSRGQGETQYF

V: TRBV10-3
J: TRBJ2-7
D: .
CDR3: CAISESAPGGYEQYF

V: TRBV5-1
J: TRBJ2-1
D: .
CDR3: CASSWELAAGGNEQFF

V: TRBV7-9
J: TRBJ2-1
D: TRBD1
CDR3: CASSLTAGTGVVNEQFF

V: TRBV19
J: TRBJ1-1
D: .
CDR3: CASSSGGTEAFF

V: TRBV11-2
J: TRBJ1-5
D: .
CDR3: CASSLEPYQPQHF

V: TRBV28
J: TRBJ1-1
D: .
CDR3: CASSLGGAAGTEAFF

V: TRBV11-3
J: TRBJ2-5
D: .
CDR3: CASSVTPGAGETQYF

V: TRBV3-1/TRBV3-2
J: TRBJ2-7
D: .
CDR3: CASSQGQYGYEQYF

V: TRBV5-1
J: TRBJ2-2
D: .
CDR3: CASSSDPAGELFF

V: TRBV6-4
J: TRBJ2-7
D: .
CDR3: CAAPPGLGGGEQYF

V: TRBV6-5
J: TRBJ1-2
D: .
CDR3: CASTHGGRGYGYTF

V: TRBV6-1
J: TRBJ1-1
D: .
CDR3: CASSEATRLGAFF

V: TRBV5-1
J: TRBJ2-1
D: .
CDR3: CASSLDTYNEQFF

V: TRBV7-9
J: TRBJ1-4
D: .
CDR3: CASSYGRTNEKLFF

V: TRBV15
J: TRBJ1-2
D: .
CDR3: CATSRARPSEGYTF

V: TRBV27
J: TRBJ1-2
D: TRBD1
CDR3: CASSSGTGHGYTF

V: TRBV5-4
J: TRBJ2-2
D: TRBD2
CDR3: CASSGIAGANTGELFF

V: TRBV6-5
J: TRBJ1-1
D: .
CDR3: CASSRGPEAFF

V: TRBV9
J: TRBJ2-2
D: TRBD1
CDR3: CASSVQGAINTGELFF

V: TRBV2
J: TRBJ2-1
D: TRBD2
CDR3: CASSRGGGNEQFF

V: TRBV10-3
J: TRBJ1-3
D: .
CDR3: CAISGQEHSGNTIYF

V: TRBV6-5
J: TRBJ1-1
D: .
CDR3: CASSYSWGAMNTEAFF

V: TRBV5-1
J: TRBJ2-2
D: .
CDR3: CASSLVPGWAGELFF

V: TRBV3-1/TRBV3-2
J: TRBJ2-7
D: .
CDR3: CASSHKVRPSYEQYF

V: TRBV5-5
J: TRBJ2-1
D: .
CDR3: CASSFRIYSYNEQFF

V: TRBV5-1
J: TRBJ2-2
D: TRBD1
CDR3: CASDRTGANTGELFF

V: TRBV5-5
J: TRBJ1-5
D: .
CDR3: CASSPSWSQPQHF

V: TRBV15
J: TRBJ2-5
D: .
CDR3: CATSRAGFQETQYF

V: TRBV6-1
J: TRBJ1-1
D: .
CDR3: CASSETGSAEAFF

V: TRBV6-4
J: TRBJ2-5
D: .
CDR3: CASSSRDWLKETQYF

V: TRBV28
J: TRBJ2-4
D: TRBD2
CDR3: CASTPSPSGRGIQYF

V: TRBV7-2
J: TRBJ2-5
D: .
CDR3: CASRSGETQYF

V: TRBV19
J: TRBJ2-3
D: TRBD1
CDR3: CASTRTGSWTDTQYF

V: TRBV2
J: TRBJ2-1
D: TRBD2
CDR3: CASRGLAGGYNEQFF

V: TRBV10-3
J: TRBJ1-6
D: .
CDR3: CAISETESISPLHF

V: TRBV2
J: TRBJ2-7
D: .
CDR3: CASRGEGDYEQYF

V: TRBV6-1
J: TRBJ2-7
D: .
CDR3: CASSEGGRGKQYF

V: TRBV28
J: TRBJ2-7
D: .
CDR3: CASSPGWAVRQPYKIHEQYF

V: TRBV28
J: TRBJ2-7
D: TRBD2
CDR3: CASSVISGNSYEQYF

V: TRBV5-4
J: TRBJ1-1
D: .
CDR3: CASSLGGRVLNTEAFF

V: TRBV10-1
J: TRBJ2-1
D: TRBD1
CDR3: CASSALRDRSYNEQFF

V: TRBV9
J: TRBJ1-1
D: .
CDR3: CASSVEPGLNTEAFF

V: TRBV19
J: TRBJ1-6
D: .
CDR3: CASSIGQVSNSPLHF

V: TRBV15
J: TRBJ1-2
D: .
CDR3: CATSRERGVLNGYTF

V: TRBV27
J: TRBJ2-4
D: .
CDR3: CASSSLGGLAKNIQYF

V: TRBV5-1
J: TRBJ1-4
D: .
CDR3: CASAAGSTNEKLFF

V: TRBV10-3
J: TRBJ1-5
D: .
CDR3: CAISESYNQPQHF

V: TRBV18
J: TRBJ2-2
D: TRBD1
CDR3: CASSPVDRGNTGELFF

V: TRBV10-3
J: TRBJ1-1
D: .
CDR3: CAISGPPGGSTEAFF

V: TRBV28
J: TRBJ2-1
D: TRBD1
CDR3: CASSPSGQGDEQFF